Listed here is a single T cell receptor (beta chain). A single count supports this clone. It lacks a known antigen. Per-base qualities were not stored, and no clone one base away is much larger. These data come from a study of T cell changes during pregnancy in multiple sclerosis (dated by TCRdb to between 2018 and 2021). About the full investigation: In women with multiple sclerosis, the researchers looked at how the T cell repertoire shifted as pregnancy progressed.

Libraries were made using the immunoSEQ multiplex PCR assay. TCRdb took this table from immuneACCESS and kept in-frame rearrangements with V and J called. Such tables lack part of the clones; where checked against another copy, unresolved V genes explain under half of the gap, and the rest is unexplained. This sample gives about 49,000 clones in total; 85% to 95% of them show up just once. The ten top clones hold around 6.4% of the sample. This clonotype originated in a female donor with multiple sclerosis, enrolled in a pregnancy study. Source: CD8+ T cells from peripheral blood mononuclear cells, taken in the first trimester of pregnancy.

The DNA is TGCAGCGTTGAAGTGCTAGCTAATACGCAGTATTTT. This translates into CSVEVLANTQYF. The chain links TRBV29-1 with TRBJ2-3, and TRBD2 may be the D gene, going by 5 matching bases. Trimming removed 1 base from V and 7 bases from J, leaving 9 bases between the germline ends. From cysteine to phenylalanine, the CDR3 is 12 amino acids long. CDR3 DNA is the only sequence kept; it has 36 bases, read in frame from the first base. CDR1 and CDR2 (SQVTM, ANQGSEA) derive from the germline V gene.